The 20 T cell receptor beta chains reported below all come from one sample, sequenced in a study of cytomegalovirus exposure and HLA in healthy donors. Both 60 Vbeta primers and 13 Jbeta primers went into the PCR. Sequencing used immunoSEQ multiplex PCR; TCRdb keeps in-frame clones, though not all of them. This table holds around 170,000 clones, roughly 77% found once. The sequencing sample was made of PBMCs. These receptors were collected from a woman aged 45 to 65 in good health and CMV-seropositive.

The V call is TRBV5-1, the J call TRBJ1-4, with TRBD1 as a possible D gene (5 bases). The CDR3 length is 14 residues. Germline V gives CDR1 SGHRS, CDR2 YFSETQ. Trimming took off 3 bases at V and 6 bases at J, with 12 bases between the two ends. The chain's CDR3 is CASSSRGGDEKLFF. In DNA form, the CDR3 reads TGCGCCAGCAGCTCACGGGGGGGAGATGAAAAACTGTTTTTT.

Points on this clone: Its ends do not fully match the called genes, so a read error is possible. The rearrangement uses TRBV7-9 and TRBJ2-1, with 9 bases that match TRBD1. In germline, CDR1 is SEHNR, CDR2 FQNEAQ (reference sequence). The length of the CDR3 is 15 residues. CDR3 DNA sequence: TGTTCCAGCAGTCCTCCGGGACAGGGTTACAATGAGCAGTTCTTC. It codes for CSSSPPGQGYNEQFF.

This chain joins TRBV6-1 and TRBJ1-1, with D unresolved. Germline values: CDR1 MNHNS, CDR2 SASEGT. This CDR3 is built from 13 residues. Trimming removed 4 bases from V and 1 base from J, with 7 bases in between. The CDR3 loop is CASSVVKNTEAFF. For the CDR3, the DNA is TGTGCCAGCAGTGTTGTCAAGAACACTGAAGCTTTCTTT.

The genes are TRBV28 and TRBJ1-2; 12 positions match TRBD1. CDR3 length: 15 amino acids. Losses at the gene ends were 2 bases for V and 8 bases for J; bases not matched to a gene: 6. Germline lookup yields CDR1 MDHEN and CDR2 SYDVKM. CDR3 amino acids: CASSLPGQGALGYTF. CDR3 in DNA: TGTGCCAGCAGTTTACCGGGACAGGGGGCGCTGGGCTACACCTTC.

This rearrangement joins TRBV18 to TRBJ1-2; 8 bases fit TRBD1. This CDR3 spans 14 amino acids. CDR1 KGHSH and CDR2 LQKENI come from the germline V gene. The J segment lost 5 bases and the V segment lost 3 bases, leaving 5 bases of the junction unmatched. The CDR3 DNA reads TGTGCCAGCTCACCCTCTGGACAGGGTTATGGCTACACCTTC. This gives the protein CASSPSGQGYGYTF.

The chain recombines TRBV9 with TRBJ2-1; 9 bases map to TRBD2. This CDR3 comprises 19 residues. Germline values: CDR1 SGDLS, CDR2 YYNGEE. V lost 4 bases, J lost 7 bases, and 21 bases stayed unmatched. The CDR3 sequence is CASSPGLPARGLAGNEQFF. The CDR3 bases are TGTGCCAGCAGCCCAGGGCTCCCGGCCAGGGGACTAGCTGGGAATGAGCAGTTCTTC.

The chain has TRBV18 and TRBJ1-6; 7 bases are a match to TRBD1. Trimming cost V 1 base and J 5 bases; bases outside gene matches: 2. Germline CDR1 reads KGHSH; CDR2 reads LQKENI. The CDR3 covers 15 residues. CDR3 region: CASSPRGQDNSPLHF. The CDR3 DNA sequence: TGTGCCAGCTCACCACGAGGACAGGATAATTCACCCCTCCACTTT.

CDR3 loop: CATSRGGRANIQYF. Here the CDR3 DNA reads TGTGCCACCAGCAGAGGTGGGCGGGCGAACATTCAGTACTTC. The chain joins TRBV15 to TRBJ2-4, with D perhaps matching TRBD2 (5 bases). This CDR3 is 14 amino acids long. The V gene's germline CDR1 is LNHNV and CDR2 YYDKDF (reference sequence). V was cut by 1 base and J by 7 bases, with 11 bases left in between.

V is TRBV2 and J is TRBJ2-5; D is possibly TRBD2 (5 bases). CDR1 is SNHLY, CDR2 FYNNEI, per germline. The V end was cut by 7 bases, the J end by 4 bases, with 13 bases between. The CDR3 runs 13 residues. CDR3 nucleotides: TGTGCCAGCAAGAGGGCACCCAGAGAGACCCAGTACTTC. It yields the protein CASKRAPRETQYF.

The chain couples TRBV27 to TRBJ2-7, with a weak D call TRBD1 (6 bases). The V end was cut by 5 bases, the J end by 4 bases, with 18 bases between. Germline CDR1 and CDR2: MNHEY and SMNVEV (reference sequence). This CDR3 region has 15 residues. As DNA, the CDR3 is TGTGCCAGCAGTCTACAGACAGGACGTGGATACGAGCAGTACTTC. This encodes CASSLQTGRGYEQYF.

The chain has TRBV19 and TRBJ2-3; 15 nucleotides align to TRBD2. Germline lookup yields CDR1 LNHDA and CDR2 SQIVND (reference sequence). V shed 6 bases, J shed 0 bases, and the junction held 4 bases outside the gene matches. The CDR3 is 17 amino acids. CDR3 sequence reads: CASRGLAGGVSTDTQYF. The CDR3 DNA sequence: TGTGCCAGTAGGGGACTAGCGGGGGGAGTGAGCACAGATACGCAGTATTTT.

This chain uses TRBV5-8 with TRBJ1-2; D gene unclear. The CDR3 spans 14 residues. Germline loops: CDR1 SGHTS, CDR2 YDEGEE. V was trimmed by 2 bases and J by 8 bases, leaving 16 bases between them. DNA of the CDR3: TGTGCCAGCAGCTTTACCCCGGGGTCGCGGGGCTACACCTTC. This encodes CASSFTPGSRGYTF.

The chain carries TRBV7-9 and TRBJ2-5, with a tentative D call TRBD2 (6 bases). The germline V gene encodes CDR1 SEHNR and CDR2 FQNEAQ (reference sequence). The ends were cut back, 6 bases at V and 5 bases at J, with 19 bases in the middle. The CDR3 covers 15 residues. This chain's CDR3 is CASSPQGGVRETQYF. The DNA of the CDR3 is TGTGCCAGCAGTCCTCAAGGCGGGGTTAGGGAGACCCAGTACTTC.

This clone was counted only a few times. The chain links TRBV4-3 to TRBJ1-6, with D uncertain. The germline CDR1 and CDR2 sequences are LGHNA and YSLEER. The CDR3 has 13 residues. The ends were cut back, 1 base at V and 9 bases at J, with 7 bases in the middle. CDR3 sequence (DNA): TGCGCCAGCAGCCAAGTCCCCGGTTCACCCCTCCACTTT. Amino acid sequence: CASSQVPGSPLHF.

This clone was counted once. This chain joins TRBV15 and TRBJ1-1; D possibly corresponds to TRBD1 (6 bases). The CDR3 consists of 14 residues. CDR1 LNHNV and CDR2 YYDKDF come from the germline V gene (reference sequence). V was shortened by 3 bases and J by 5 bases, with 13 bases between the two germline ends. The chain's CDR3 is CATSRGGGMTEAFF. The CDR3 nucleotides read TGTGCCACCAGCAGGGGAGGGGGTATGACTGAAGCTTTCTTT.

The chain couples TRBV29-1 to TRBJ2-4; no clear D gene. Germline V gene sequence: CDR1 SQVTM, CDR2 ANQGSEA. This CDR3 is built from 14 residues. Between the trimmed V and J ends, which lost 4 bases and 3 bases, there was a span of 13 bases. CDR3 sequence: CSVAPRLSKNIQYF. For the CDR3, the DNA is TGCAGCGTTGCCCCACGCCTTAGCAAAAACATTCAGTACTTC.

Regarding this clone: Mismatch with germline at one junction end may stem from a read error. This chain uses TRBV7-9 with TRBJ1-6; 10 nucleotides match TRBD1. CDR3 length: 16 amino acids. The germline V gene has CDR1 SEHNR and CDR2 FQNEAQ (reference sequence). As DNA, the CDR3 is TGTTCCAGCAGCCGTACCCGGGACAGGGGCAATTCACCCCTCCACTTT. The encoded protein is CSSSRTRDRGNSPLHF.

This clone appeared a few times. The J gene is TRBJ1-2, the V gene TRBV9, with TRBD1 as a possible D gene (6 bases). Trimming cost V 2 bases and J 4 bases, with 12 bases left between them. CDR1 is SGDLS and CDR2 is YYNGEE in the germline V gene. The CDR3 contains 14 residues. CDR3 loop: CASSVGQYSYGYTF. The CDR3 nucleotides read TGTGCCAGCAGCGTCGGACAGTATAGCTATGGCTACACCTTC.

This clone was recorded a few times. The chain recombines TRBV5-1 with TRBJ2-7; TRBD1 is a possible D gene (6 bases). Trimming left V 3 bases short and J 7 bases short, with 20 bases between. Germline V gene sequence: CDR1 SGHRS, CDR2 YFSETQ. The CDR3 extends over 15 amino acids. The CDR3 loop is CASSSTGLLSQEQYF. The CDR3 nucleotides read TGCGCCAGCAGCTCGACAGGACTGCTCTCTCAAGAGCAGTACTTC.

V is TRBV29-1 and J is TRBJ2-1; no clear D. V gave up 3 bases and J gave up 9 bases, with 9 bases separating them. The CDR3 loop spans 11 amino acids. In germline, CDR1 is SQVTM, CDR2 ANQGSEA. The CDR3 coding sequence is TGCAGCGTTGAGCGGTTCGGTGAGCAGTTCTTC. This encodes CSVERFGEQFF.